The rows below give T cell receptor beta chains drawn from one sample of a study of T cell responses to AZD1222 COVID-19 vaccine. Clones were read by immunoSEQ multiplex PCR, and TCRdb kept only the in-frame ones, dropping some. The data show under 150,000 clones, about 92% seen once. This specimen was peripheral blood, taken on day 0 of AZD1222 vaccination. These receptor sequences come from an adult in good health. CDR3s include the opening cysteine and the closing phenylalanine or tryptophan. Fields, in order: D gene, J gene, clone size, V gene, CDR3 protein, CDR3 DNA. D genes are given only for firm matches. Part of the rows lack a size; the others show once, few, many or a class for expanded clones.

>NA|TRBJ1-1|NA|TRBV6-5
CASRRYGPDTEAFF
TGTGCCAGCAGGCGGTACGGACCGGATACTGAAGCTTTCTTT
>NA|TRBJ2-7|NA|TRBV2
CASGRGTMNEQYF
TGTGCCAGCGGCCGGGGGACAATGAACGAGCAGTACTTC
>NA|TRBJ2-3|once|TRBV29-1
CSVEDLVSTDTQYF
TGCAGCGTTGAAGATCTGGTGAGCACAGATACGCAGTATTTT
>TRBD1|TRBJ2-2|NA|TRBV27
CASRLRDRLFEGTGELFF
TGTGCCAGTCGGCTCCGGGACAGACTTTTCGAAGGCACCGGGGAGCTGTTTTTT
>NA|TRBJ1-3|NA|TRBV30
CAWSATRGRSSGNTIYF
TGTGCCTGGAGTGCAACACGGGGAAGATCCTCTGGAAACACCATATATTTT
>NA|TRBJ2-2|NA|TRBV14
CASSQNYRAHITGELFF
TGTGCCAGCAGCCAAAACTACCGGGCCCATATCACCGGGGAGCTGTTTTTT
>NA|TRBJ1-5|NA|TRBV4-1
CASSQPGVWPQHF
TGCGCCAGCAGCCAACCTGGGGTGTGGCCCCAGCATTTT
>NA|TRBJ2-3|NA|TRBV3-1/TRBV3-2
CASSQGGQGGTQYF
TGTGCCAGCAGCCAGGGAGGCCAGGGGGGTACGCAGTATTTT
>TRBD2|TRBJ2-1|NA|TRBV30
CAWSVLASNNEQFF
TGTGCCTGGAGTGTACTAGCGTCCAACAATGAGCAGTTCTTC
>NA|TRBJ2-1|NA|TRBV28
CASSLTGNAQFF
TGTGCCAGCAGTTTAACGGGGAATGCGCAGTTCTTC
>NA|TRBJ2-3|NA|TRBV5-1
CASRPQPSTDTQYF
TGCGCCAGCAGACCGCAGCCTAGCACAGATACGCAGTATTTT
>NA|TRBJ1-1|NA|TRBV7-9
CASSLSLGGTEAFF
TGTGCCAGCAGCTTATCCCTCGGTGGGACTGAAGCTTTCTTT
>NA|TRBJ1-4|NA|TRBV5-1
CASSVRDINEKLFF
TGCGCCAGCAGCGTAAGGGACATTAACGAAAAACTGTTTTTT
>TRBD2|TRBJ2-2|NA|TRBV19
CASSTPDWGGGELFF
TGTGCCAGTAGTACCCCGGACTGGGGGGGCGGGGAGCTGTTTTTT
>NA|TRBJ1-1|NA|TRBV30
CAWGVVMNTEAFF
TGTGCCTGGGGAGTGGTGATGAACACTGAAGCTTTCTTT
>NA|TRBJ1-2|NA|TRBV6-5
CASSRGRNNYGYTF
TGTGCCAGCAGTCGGGGACGGAATAACTATGGCTACACCTTC
>NA|TRBJ2-7|NA|TRBV20-1
CSSGSSYEQYF
TGCAGCTCTGGGAGTTCCTACGAGCAGTACTTC
>TRBD1|TRBJ1-6|NA|TRBV9
CASSVWFPGTAFNSPLHF
TGTGCCAGCAGCGTATGGTTCCCCGGGACAGCATTTAATTCACCCCTCCACTTT
>TRBD2|TRBJ2-1|NA|TRBV4-2
CASSPLAGGHHEQFF
TGTGCCAGCAGCCCCTTGGCGGGAGGGCACCATGAGCAGTTCTTC
>NA|TRBJ2-1|once|TRBV7-8
CASSLAQTSSYNEQFF
TGTGCCAGCAGCTTAGCCCAGACCAGCTCCTACAATGAGCAGTTCTTC
>NA|TRBJ1-4|NA|TRBV27
CASSFIRGGEKLFF
TGTGCCAGCAGTTTCATCAGGGGCGGTGAAAAACTGTTTTTT
>TRBD1|TRBJ1-1|once|TRBV4-1
CASTLRDRGLAEAFF
TGCGCCAGCACCCTCCGGGACAGGGGGCTTGCTGAAGCTTTCTTT
>NA|TRBJ1-5|NA|TRBV6-2/TRBV6-3
CASSSNRAEPQHF
TGTGCCAGCAGTTCGAACCGGGCCGAGCCCCAGCATTTT
>NA|TRBJ1-4|NA|TRBV28
CASTETLGEKLFF
TGTGCCAGCACGGAAACTTTGGGTGAAAAACTGTTTTTT
>NA|TRBJ2-7|NA|TRBV6-5
CASSPIASAEQYF
TGTGCCAGCAGTCCAATAGCCAGCGCCGAGCAGTACTTC
>NA|TRBJ1-1|NA|TRBV6-6
CASSPLTEAFF
TGTGCCAGCAGCCCCCTCACTGAAGCTTTCTTT
>NA|TRBJ1-2|NA|TRBV5-6
CASSPGGSRYGYTF
TGTGCCAGCAGCCCTGGGGGCAGTAGGTATGGCTACACCTTC
>TRBD1|TRBJ2-7|NA|TRBV3-1/TRBV3-2
CASSPGQGREQYF
TGTGCCAGCAGCCCGGGACAGGGTAGGGAGCAGTACTTC
>TRBD2|TRBJ2-7|NA|TRBV2
CASSGGTTSGRLRLRYEQYF
TGTGCCAGCAGTGGCGGGACGACTAGCGGGAGGCTCCGATTGAGGTACGAGCAGTACTTC